The 15 T cell receptor beta chains in this list originate from one sample, sequenced in a study of T cell changes during pregnancy in multiple sclerosis. Repertoires were generated with immunoSEQ multiplex PCR, while TCRdb's copy carries only in-frame clones and drops some. The sample lists 65,000 to 90,000 clones; around 90% were seen once. The starting material was CD4+ T cells from peripheral blood mononuclear cells, obtained after pregnancy. The receptor source for this set is a female donor with multiple sclerosis, enrolled in a pregnancy study.

The chain uses TRBV14 and TRBJ1-1; a possible D gene is TRBD1 (5 bases). The germline V and J ends were trimmed by 3 bases and 1 base, with 9 bases remaining between them. This CDR3 contains 14 residues. Germline V gene sequence: CDR1 SGHDN, CDR2 FVKESK. This chain's CDR3 is CASSQGDWNTEAFF. CDR3 DNA sequence: TGTGCCAGCAGCCAGGGGGACTGGAACACTGAAGCTTTCTTT.

The chain has TRBV10-3 and TRBJ1-1; possibly TRBD1 for D (5 bases). CDR1 ENHRY and CDR2 SYGVKD come from the germline V gene. V lost 4 bases to trimming and J lost 1 base, with 16 bases between them. CDR3 size: 16 residues. The CDR3 reads CAISGRGGRGNTEAFF. The CDR3 DNA reads as TGTGCCATCAGTGGTCGTGGGGGGAGGGGGAACACTGAAGCTTTCTTT.

The rearrangement joins TRBV6-1 to TRBJ1-1; D unclear. The germline CDR1 and CDR2 sequences are MNHNS and SASEGT. This CDR3 comprises 14 residues. The V and J ends lost 6 bases and 3 bases respectively, with 14 bases between them. This chain's CDR3 is CASRRNRGYTEAFF. As DNA, the CDR3 is TGTGCCAGCAGGCGGAATCGGGGTTACACTGAAGCTTTCTTT.

The rearrangement links TRBV5-1 to TRBJ1-3, with a tentative D call TRBD1 (5 bases). The germline V and J ends were trimmed by 3 bases and 0 bases, with 13 bases remaining between them. This CDR3 comprises 16 residues. Germline V gene sequence: CDR1 SGHRS, CDR2 YFSETQ. The CDR3 reads CASSSGAGGSGNTIYF. CDR3 nucleotides: TGCGCCAGCAGCTCCGGGGCGGGGGGCTCTGGAAACACCATATATTTT.

This chain links TRBV6-5 with TRBJ1-1, with 9 bases identical to TRBD1. Germline lookup yields CDR1 MNHEY and CDR2 SVGAGI. The CDR3 extends over 14 amino acids. J was trimmed by 2 bases and V by 4 bases; bases with no gene match: 2. The CDR3 sequence: CASSLDRGNTEAFF. CDR3 nucleotide sequence: TGTGCCAGCAGTTTGGACAGGGGAAACACTGAAGCTTTCTTT.

The chain carries TRBV11-2 and TRBJ2-7; D is unclear. CDR3 size: 11 residues. Per the germline V gene, CDR1 is SGHAT and CDR2 is FQNNGV. V lost 5 bases and J 3 bases, leaving 5 bases between the germline ends. Written as DNA, the CDR3 is TGTGCCAGCAGCGCAGGCTACGAGCAGTACTTC. Its protein product is CASSAGYEQYF. Together with reference TRBV11-2 and TRBJ2-7, the CDR3 gives the full variable domain: EAGVAQSPRYKIIEKRQSVAFWCNPISGHATLYWYQQILGQGPKLLIQFQNNGVVDDSQLPKDRFSAERLKGVDSTLKIQPAKLEDSAVYLCASSAGYEQYFGPGTRLTVT.

The V and J genes are TRBV6-5 and TRBJ2-5; 13 nucleotides align to TRBD2. This CDR3 comprises 14 residues. V trimming: 4 bases; J trimming: 5 bases; junction bases outside the gene matches: 1. Germline CDR1 MNHEY, CDR2 SVGAGI. The CDR3 reads CASSSTSGGETQYF. The CDR3 DNA follows: TGTGCCAGCAGTTCGACTAGCGGGGGGGAGACCCAGTACTTC.

This clone was detected once. V and J are TRBV28 and TRBJ2-3, with D possibly matching TRBD1 (6 bases). CDR3 length: 15 amino acids. CDR1 is MDHEN, CDR2 SYDVKM, per germline. V lost 6 bases and J 0 bases, leaving 13 bases between the germline ends. CDR3 sequence reads: CASRTGQISTDTQYF. CDR3 nucleotide sequence: TGTGCCAGCAGAACAGGACAGATTAGCACAGATACGCAGTATTTT.

This chain links TRBV27 with TRBJ2-7, with D possibly being TRBD2 (5 bases). V lost 5 bases and J lost 2, with 7 bases in between. This CDR3 is 12 amino acids long. From germline, CDR1 is MNHEY and CDR2 SMNVEV (reference sequence). Here the CDR3 reads CASSPSPYEQYF. CDR3 DNA: TGTGCCAGCAGTCCTAGCCCCTACGAGCAGTACTTC.

The chain couples TRBV7-9 to TRBJ2-7; 13 positions agree with TRBD2. This CDR3 contains 16 residues. V was clipped by 5 bases and J by 2 bases; unmatched bases: 6. CDR1 and CDR2 from the germline V gene are SEHNR and FQNEAQ (reference sequence). The CDR3 DNA reads TGTGCCAGCAGCCCGGGACTAGCGGGACGCCCCTACGAGCAGTACTTC. Amino acids: CASSPGLAGRPYEQYF.

The chain is built from TRBV5-1 and TRBJ2-3, with 9 bases that match TRBD2. Trimming cost V 5 bases and J 1 base; bases outside gene matches: 2. CDR3 length: 14 amino acids. Germline V gene sequence: CDR1 SGHRS, CDR2 YFSETQ. CDR3: CASSIAGGTDTQYF. CDR3 bases: TGCGCCAGCAGTATAGCGGGAGGCACAGATACGCAGTATTTT.

With regard to this clone: One junction end disagrees with the germline gene, perhaps due to a read error. This chain links TRBV4-2 with TRBJ1-5, with 11 positions matching TRBD1. CDR1 is LGHNA, CDR2 YNFKEQ, per germline. The CDR3 spans 21 residues. CDR3 bases: TGTGCCAGCAGCGAAGAGCCACCCCGGACAGGGGGCTACGGTAGCAATCAGCCCCAGCATTTT. This codes for CASSEEPPRTGGYGSNQPQHF.

V usage is TRBV2 and J usage is TRBJ1-1, with 10 bases aligning to TRBD1. Trimming cost V 6 bases and J 5 bases; bases outside gene matches: 3. Germline CDR1 SNHLY, CDR2 FYNNEI. The CDR3 totals 13 residues. CDR3 region: CASSRDRGTEAFF. DNA of the CDR3: TGTGCCAGCAGCCGGGACAGGGGAACTGAAGCTTTCTTT. Combining the CDR3 with reference TRBV2 and TRBJ1-1 gives the whole variable domain EPEVTQTPSHQVTQMGQEVILRCVPISNHLYFYWYRQILGQKVEFLVSFYNNEISEKSEIFDDQFSVERPDGSNFTLKIRSTKLEDSAMYFCASSRDRGTEAFFGQGTRLTVV.

J is TRBJ2-3 and V is TRBV27; TRBD2 matches at 8 bases. Germline V gene lookup returns CDR1 MNHEY and CDR2 SMNVEV (reference sequence). Trimming took 3 bases from V and 4 from J; bases not matched to a gene: 12. The CDR3 loop spans 17 amino acids. The CDR3 region is CASSFFKAGVGADTQYF. CDR3 coding DNA: TGTGCCAGCAGTTTCTTTAAAGCGGGAGTAGGGGCAGATACGCAGTATTTT.

The chain recombines TRBV6-1 with TRBJ1-2; D might be TRBD1 (5 bases). The CDR3 is 14 residues long. Trimming took off 2 bases at V and 3 bases at J, with 10 bases between the two ends. Germline CDR1 MNHNS, CDR2 SASEGT. The CDR3 sequence: CASSELPRDYGYTF. The CDR3, as DNA: TGTGCCAGCAGTGAACTTCCCAGGGACTATGGCTACACCTTC.